This T cell receptor beta chain is from a study of blood T cells in healthy people across ages. V dropped 10 bases and J dropped 6 bases, with 10 bases sitting between them. Germline CDR1 MDHEN, CDR2 SYDVKM. The CDR3 covers 11 residues. Next came a second PCR, run for about 6 to 11 cycles, which used a sample-barcoded 5' primer along with a J-beta primer mix. Each CDR3 protein gets one entry after TCRdb re-called the 5' RACE reads with MiXCR. The repertoire holds hundreds of thousands of distinct CDR3 sequences, with around 50% as singletons. This chain connects TRBV28 to TRBJ2-1; D call uncertain. The TCR originated in a man older than 75 in good health. The sequencing sample was made of blood. The CDR3 loop is CATIGANEQFF. In DNA, the CDR3 is TGTGCCACCATAGGTGCCAATGAGCAGTTCTTC.